The 25 T cell receptor beta chains reported below all come from one sample, sequenced in a study of T cell responses to AZD1222 COVID-19 vaccine. Sequencing used immunoSEQ multiplex PCR; TCRdb keeps in-frame clones, though not all of them. The sample has around 110,000 clones, around 94% seen once. Source: peripheral blood, taken 28 days after the second AZD1222 dose. All receptors come from an adult who received the AZD1222 COVID-19 vaccine.

This chain connects TRBV6-5 to TRBJ2-7; D is ambiguous. The V gene's germline CDR1 is MNHEY and CDR2 SVGAGI. Trimming removed 8 bases from V and 4 bases from J, with 6 bases in between. The CDR3 loop spans 10 amino acids. This CDR3 is CASGEYEQYF. CDR3 in DNA: TGTGCCAGCGGAGAATACGAGCAGTACTTC.

The V and J genes are TRBV7-9 and TRBJ2-5; 8 bases line up with TRBD2. After removal of 3 bases from V and 1 base from J, the junction contained 4 bases not matched to a gene. The CDR3 sequence is 15 residues long. CDR1 is SEHNR, CDR2 FQNEAQ, per germline (reference sequence). The CDR3 nucleotides read TGTGCCAGCAGCTTTACGGCGGGAGGCCAAGAGACCCAGTACTTC. It translates to CASSFTAGGQETQYF.

The chain carries TRBV7-9 and TRBJ1-6, with TRBD1 matching 8 bases. V dropped 4 bases and J dropped 1; count of bases not matched to a gene: 9. The CDR3 totals 18 residues. Germline V lookup: CDR1 SEHNR, CDR2 FQNEAQ (reference sequence). In DNA form, the CDR3 reads TGTGCCAGCAGCTCAAAACAGGGGGAAGGGTCCTATAATTCACCCCTCCACTTT. The encoded protein is CASSSKQGEGSYNSPLHF.

V usage is TRBV19 and J usage is TRBJ1-6, with D uncertain. Germline V lookup: CDR1 LNHDA, CDR2 SQIVND (reference sequence). With 0 bases removed from V and 6 bases from J, the gap between germline ends came to 6 bases. CDR3 length equals 14 residues. As DNA, the CDR3 is TGTGCCAGTAGTATAGATCGGGTTAATTCACCCCTCCACTTT. Encoded protein: CASSIDRVNSPLHF. The full variable domain, in which reference TRBV19 and TRBJ1-6 provide the parts outside the CDR3, is DGGITQSPKYLFRKEGQNVTLSCEQNLNHDAMYWYRQDPGQGLRLIYYSQIVNDFQKGDIAEGYSVSREKKESFPLTVTSAQKNPTAFYLCASSIDRVNSPLHFGNGTRLTVT.

CDR3 sequence: CASSLGEGGEQYF. The CDR3 bases are TGTGCCAGCTCCCTGGGGGAGGGCGGCGAGCAGTACTTC. The rearrangement joins TRBV18 to TRBJ2-7; 7 bases map to TRBD2. In germline, CDR1 is KGHSH, CDR2 LQKENI. This CDR3 region has 13 residues. Trimming removed 6 bases from V and 6 bases from J; junction bases left unmatched: 8.

The chain joins TRBV11-3 to TRBJ2-2; TRBD2 aligns across 8 bases. V lost 5 bases, J lost 4 bases, and 9 bases stayed unmatched. Germline V gives CDR1 SGHNT, CDR2 YENEEA. The CDR3 runs to 16 residues. CDR3 sequence: CASSPREGYVTGELFF. As DNA, the CDR3 is TGTGCCAGCAGCCCACGGGAGGGCTATGTCACCGGGGAGCTGTTTTTT.

This chain joins TRBV6-4 and TRBJ2-3; D is unresolved. Trimming stripped 5 bases from V and 2 bases from J, with 8 bases between. Germline assignment: CDR1 MRHNA and CDR2 SNTAGT. The CDR3 covers 13 residues. CDR3 protein: CASSPGDTDTQYF. CDR3 nucleotide sequence: TGTGCCAGCAGTCCAGGCGACACAGATACGCAGTATTTT.

The V gene is TRBV5-1, the J gene TRBJ1-2; 7 positions agree with TRBD1. This CDR3 is 12 amino acids long. Looked up from germline, CDR1 is SGHRS and CDR2 is YFSETQ. The V and J ends lost 4 bases and 6 bases, in that order; junction bases with no gene match: 3. CDR3 sequence (DNA): TGCGCCAGCAGCCAGGGGGAGGATGGCTACACCTTC. The encoded protein is CASSQGEDGYTF.

This clone has a single count. This chain links TRBV6-5 with TRBJ1-6, with 9 bases that match TRBD1. Germline loops: CDR1 MNHEY, CDR2 SVGAGI. This CDR3 spans 14 amino acids. V was clipped by 7 bases and J by 5 bases; unmatched bases: 3. CDR3 coding DNA: TGTGCCAGCACCCGGACAGGGGATAATTCACCCCTCCACTTT. Protein product: CASTRTGDNSPLHF.

V gene TRBV7-2 combines with J gene TRBJ2-7; D uncertain. This CDR3 has 13 residues. V lost 0 bases to trimming and J lost 3 bases, with 6 bases between them. Germline V lookup: CDR1 SGHTA, CDR2 FQGNSA. The CDR3 bases are TGTGCCAGCAGCTTAGCAGTCCTCTACGAGCAGTACTTC. Its translation is CASSLAVLYEQYF.

This chain connects TRBV5-5 to TRBJ2-5, with D possibly TRBD2 on 6 matching bases. Germline assignment: CDR1 SGHKS and CDR2 YYEKEE (reference sequence). V was clipped by 2 bases and J by 5 bases, with 19 bases between them. The CDR3 extends over 16 amino acids. CDR3 in amino acids: CASSFFAGILGETQYF. Written as DNA, the CDR3 is TGTGCCAGCAGCTTTTTCGCGGGAATTCTGGGGGAGACCCAGTACTTC. Using reference TRBV5-5 and TRBJ2-5 for the parts outside the CDR3, the full variable domain is DAGVTQSPTHLIKTRGQQVTLRCSPISGHKSVSWYQQVLGQGPQFIFQYYEKEERGRGNFPDRFSARQFPNYSSELNVNALLLGDSALYLCASSFFAGILGETQYFGPGTRLLVL.

The chain combines TRBV28 with TRBJ2-7; 7 bases agree with TRBD1. The ends lost 10 bases at V and 3 bases at J; junction bases unmatched: 12. Per the germline V gene, CDR1 is MDHEN and CDR2 is SYDVKM. The CDR3 totals 14 residues. The CDR3 sequence: CATIQGFAGYEQYF. The CDR3 nucleotides are TGTGCCACCATACAGGGGTTCGCGGGCTACGAGCAGTACTTC.

This clone was observed once. The chain has TRBV28 and TRBJ1-5; D gene uncertain. The CDR3 runs 19 residues. The V end was cut by 6 bases, the J end by 0 bases, with 24 bases between. Germline lookup yields CDR1 MDHEN and CDR2 SYDVKM. The CDR3 spells CASSLLVEIRRSSNQPQHF. The CDR3 bases are TGTGCCAGCAGCTTACTGGTCGAAATCAGGAGGAGTAGCAATCAGCCCCAGCATTTT.

The rearrangement joins TRBV12-5 to TRBJ2-7; perhaps TRBD1 as D (5 bases). This CDR3 region has 12 residues. With 6 bases removed from V and 6 bases from J, the gap between germline ends came to 12 bases. Looked up from germline, CDR1 is LGHNT and CDR2 is FRNRAP. The CDR3, as DNA: TGTGCTAGTGGCAGGGATTTTGGCGAGCAGTACTTC. It translates to CASGRDFGEQYF.

J is TRBJ1-3 and V is TRBV5-1, with 8 positions matching TRBD1. The CDR3 extends over 16 amino acids. Germline CDR1 reads SGHRS; CDR2 reads YFSETQ. Losses at the gene ends were 0 bases for V and 7 bases for J; bases not matched to a gene: 9. For the CDR3, the DNA is TGCGCCAGCAGCTTGGTTCGCCAGGGGGCAGGTAACACCATATATTTT. Amino acid sequence: CASSLVRQGAGNTIYF.

The CDR3 DNA reads as TGTGCCAGCAGCAAAAAGACAGGGACCTACGAGCAGTACTTC. Translated: CASSKKTGTYEQYF. The V and J genes are TRBV5-4 and TRBJ2-7, with 7 bases identical to TRBD1. Germline-derived CDR1 and CDR2 are SGHNT and YYREEE (reference sequence). This CDR3 is 14 amino acids long. With 4 bases clipped from V and 2 bases from J, the junction kept 6 bases outside the gene matches.

In the case of this clone: This same CDR3 is encoded by further DNA sequences in the sample. This chain uses TRBV29-1 with TRBJ2-7, with 8 positions matching TRBD2. V shed 6 bases and J 3 bases; nucleotides not matched to a gene: 7. Germline V gives CDR1 SQVTM, CDR2 ANQGSEA. The CDR3 sequence is 13 residues long. For the CDR3, the DNA is TGCAGCGTGCGGGGGGCACGGGGCTACGAGCAGTACTTC. Protein: CSVRGARGYEQYF.

The chain has TRBV4-1 and TRBJ2-1, with unresolved D. Germline loops: CDR1 MGHRA, CDR2 YSYEKL. The CDR3 length is 9 residues. V was trimmed by 4 bases and J by 12 bases, leaving 4 bases between them. The CDR3 protein is CASSLLQFF. CDR3 bases: TGCGCCAGCAGCCTGTTGCAGTTCTTC.

V usage is TRBV18 and J usage is TRBJ2-4; TRBD1 or TRBD2 may be the D gene (6 bases each). Trimming took 3 bases from V and 0 from J, leaving 9 bases between them. The germline CDR1 and CDR2 sequences are KGHSH and LQKENI. CDR3 length: 15 amino acids. This CDR3 reads CASSPGGLAKNIQYF. The CDR3 nucleotides are TGTGCCAGCTCACCCGGGGGCCTAGCCAAAAACATTCAGTACTTC.

The V and J genes are TRBV30 and TRBJ1-2; D is ambiguous. CDR1 is GTSNPN and CDR2 is SVGIG in the germline V gene (reference sequence). Trimming left V 7 bases short and J 3 bases short, with 15 bases between. The CDR3 covers 13 residues. The CDR3 DNA is TGTGCCTACACCCTTCCAGCGGACTATGGCTACACCTTC. This gives the protein CAYTLPADYGYTF.

This clone has a single count. The chain employs TRBV10-3 and TRBJ2-7, with TRBD2 matching 11 bases. CDR1 is ENHRY and CDR2 is SYGVKD in the germline V gene. The trim removed 3 bases at V and 3 bases at J, leaving 4 bases unmatched. CDR3 length: 15 amino acids. The CDR3 nucleotides read TGTGCCATCAGTGACGGACTAGCGGGCTACTACGAGCAGTACTTC. This translates into CAISDGLAGYYEQYF.

The genes are TRBV5-1 and TRBJ1-4; D unclear. The CDR3 is made up of 15 amino acids. CDR1 SGHRS and CDR2 YFSETQ come from the germline V gene. Between the trimmed V and J ends, which lost 2 bases and 3 bases, there was a span of 11 bases. CDR3 in amino acids: CASSLVANANEKLFF. CDR3 sequence (DNA): TGCGCCAGCAGCTTAGTGGCAAATGCTAATGAAAAACTGTTTTTT.

The rearrangement joins TRBV6-5 to TRBJ1-4; D is undetermined. The ends were cut back, 6 bases at V and 0 bases at J, with 11 bases in the middle. The CDR3 length is 15 residues. The V gene's germline CDR1 is MNHEY and CDR2 SVGAGI. The DNA for the CDR3 is TGTGCCAGCAGAAGACACCTTGCAACTAATGAAAAACTGTTTTTT. Protein product: CASRRHLATNEKLFF.

The J gene is TRBJ1-1, the V gene TRBV6-6; a weak D match, TRBD1 (5 bases). Germline CDR1 and CDR2: MNHNY and SVGAGI (reference sequence). With 6 bases removed from V and 7 bases from J, the gap between germline ends came to 12 bases. CDR3 length equals 12 residues. DNA of the CDR3: TGTGCCAGCAGCACGACAGCCCGTGAAGCTTTCTTT. Amino acids: CASSTTAREAFF.

V usage is TRBV3-1 (or the pseudogene TRBV3-2) and J usage is TRBJ2-4, with TRBD2 matching 14 bases. Germline V lookup: CDR1 LGHDT, CDR2 YNNKEL (reference sequence). The CDR3 loop spans 16 amino acids. Trimming at V came to 3 bases and at J to 7 bases, leaving 5 bases not matched to a gene. The CDR3 DNA reads as TGTGCCAGCAGCCAGGGACTAGCGGGAGACAGGAACATTCAGTACTTC. This encodes CASSQGLAGDRNIQYF.